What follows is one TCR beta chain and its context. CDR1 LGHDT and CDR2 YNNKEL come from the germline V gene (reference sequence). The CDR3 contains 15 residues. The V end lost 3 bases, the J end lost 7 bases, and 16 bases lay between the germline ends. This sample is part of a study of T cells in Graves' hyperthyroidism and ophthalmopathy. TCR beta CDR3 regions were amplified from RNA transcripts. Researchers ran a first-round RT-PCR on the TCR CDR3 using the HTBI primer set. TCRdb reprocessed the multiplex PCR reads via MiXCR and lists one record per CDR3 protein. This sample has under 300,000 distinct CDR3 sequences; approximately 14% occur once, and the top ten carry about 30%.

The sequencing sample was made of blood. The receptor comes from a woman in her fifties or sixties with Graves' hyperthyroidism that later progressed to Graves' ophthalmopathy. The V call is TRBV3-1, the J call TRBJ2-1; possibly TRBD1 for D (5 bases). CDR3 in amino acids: CASSQSGWEKNEQFF. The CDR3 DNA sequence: TGTGCCAGCAGCCAGTCAGGGTGGGAAAAAAATGAGCAGTTCTTC.